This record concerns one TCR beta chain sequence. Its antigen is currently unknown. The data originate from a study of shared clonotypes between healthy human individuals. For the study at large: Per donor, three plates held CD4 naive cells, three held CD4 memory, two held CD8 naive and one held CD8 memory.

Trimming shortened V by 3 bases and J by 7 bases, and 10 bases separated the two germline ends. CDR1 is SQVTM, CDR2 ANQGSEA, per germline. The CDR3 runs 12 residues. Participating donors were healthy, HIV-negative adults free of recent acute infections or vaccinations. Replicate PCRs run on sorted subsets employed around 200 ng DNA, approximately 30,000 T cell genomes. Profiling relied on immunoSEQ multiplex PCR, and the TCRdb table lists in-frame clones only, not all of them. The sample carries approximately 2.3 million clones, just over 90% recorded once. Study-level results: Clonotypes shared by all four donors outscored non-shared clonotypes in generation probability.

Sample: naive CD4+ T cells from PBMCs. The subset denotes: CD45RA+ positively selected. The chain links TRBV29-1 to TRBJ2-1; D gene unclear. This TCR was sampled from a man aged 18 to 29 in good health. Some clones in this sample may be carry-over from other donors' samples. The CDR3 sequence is CSVDRAPNEQFF. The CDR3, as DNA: TGCAGCGTTGATCGGGCACCTAATGAGCAGTTCTTC.